A selection of T cell receptor beta chains follows, all from one sample in a study of CD8 T cells in ankylosing spondylitis. A single record per CDR3 protein comes from TCRdb applying MiXCR to the 5' RACE reads. The sample lists about 540,000 distinct CDR3 sequences; approximately 12% were seen once. The sequenced sample was blood, either unsorted or a sorted T cell fraction (not recorded which). Receptor source: a male donor with ankylosing spondylitis. CDR3s include the opening cysteine and the closing phenylalanine or tryptophan. A D gene is named only where the DNA matches it firmly. The size entry is marked missing in some rows and otherwise reads once, few, many or a size class.

DNA	CDR3	V	J	size	D
TGCAGTGCTAGAGAGATTTTCCGGGACAATTTAGCCAAAAACATTCAGTACTTC	CSAREIFRDNLAKNIQYF	TRBV20-1	TRBJ2-4	few	.
TGTGCCAGCAGTGGCAACGGCATTCAGCCCCAGCATTTT	CASSGNGIQPQHF	TRBV6-1	TRBJ1-5	.	.
TGCAGTGTAGGCCCGACCCGCCTTAATCAGCCCCAGCATTTT	CSVGPTRLNQPQHF	TRBV20-1	TRBJ1-5	few	.
TGTGCCAGCAGCTCCCAAGTGAGCGCCCAAGAGACCCAGTACTTC	CASSSQVSAQETQYF	TRBV11-2	TRBJ2-5	few	.
TGTGCCAGCAACCCGGGCCGGAGCAGCCGCGATGAGCAGTTCTTC	CASNPGRSSRDEQFF	TRBV11-2	TRBJ2-1	.	.
TGCAGTGCTAGAGATTTAGCAGGGGGGTATCAGCCCCAGCATTTT	CSARDLAGGYQPQHF	TRBV20-1	TRBJ1-5	.	TRBD1
TGTGCCAGCTCACCTGTGGTAGGGGCCAATGAGCAGTTCTTC	CASSPVVGANEQFF	TRBV18	TRBJ2-1	.	.
TGTGCCAGCGACTGGGGGCAGTTCGGGAACACTGAAGCTTTCTTT	CASDWGQFGNTEAFF	TRBV7-9	TRBJ1-1	few	.
TGTGCCAGCAGCTTAGTGCCAGAGGGCTATGAGCAGTTCTTC	CASSLVPEGYEQFF	TRBV7-2	TRBJ2-1	few	.
TGTGCCAGCAGCCAAGATAAACCGGCAGGGCATCAGCCCCAGCATTTT	CASSQDKPAGHQPQHF	TRBV3-1	TRBJ1-5	.	.
TGTGCCAGCAGCTTCGGACAGGCAAATGAAAAACTGTTTTTT	CASSFGQANEKLFF	TRBV11-3	TRBJ1-4	few	TRBD1
TGTGCCACCGCCGCTTCCTCTTCCTACGAGCAGTACTTC	CATAASSSYEQYF	TRBV24-1	TRBJ2-7	few	.
TGTGCCAGCAGCTTAAACAGGGTCGGAGAAAAACTGTTTTTT	CASSLNRVGEKLFF	TRBV11-2	TRBJ1-4	many	.
TGTGCCTGCGGGACAGGGTCGGGCACTGAAGCTTTCTTT	CACGTGSGTEAFF	TRBV30	TRBJ1-1	.	TRBD1
TGCAGCGTTGCGCCGCAGGGAAACACTGAAGCTTTCTTT	CSVAPQGNTEAFF	TRBV29-1	TRBJ1-1	many	.
TGCGCCAGCAGCCCCCAAAATCGGGAGGGGGAGACCCAGTACTTC	CASSPQNREGETQYF	TRBV4-1	TRBJ2-5	.	TRBD2
TGCAGTGCCAGGTGGCAGTCGATCGGGGAGCTGTTTTTT	CSARWQSIGELFF	TRBV20-1	TRBJ2-2	few	.
TGCAGCGTTTCCGGACAGGGAGGTAGAGAGACCCAGTACTTC	CSVSGQGGRETQYF	TRBV29-1	TRBJ2-5	few	TRBD1
TGTGCCAGCAGCCAAACTGAATGGGGGGCCAACGATCAGCCCCAGCATTTT	CASSQTEWGANDQPQHF	TRBV4-2	TRBJ1-5	many	.
TGTGCCAGCAGCCCCGCCGAGAAGGGAAAAAACATTCAGTACTTC	CASSPAEKGKNIQYF	TRBV5-6	TRBJ2-4	.	.
TGTGCCAGCAGCTCTAGGGGCGGGAGTGGCACAGATACGCAGTATTTT	CASSSRGGSGTDTQYF	TRBV7-9	TRBJ2-3	few	TRBD2
TGTGCCAGCAGTTTAGGTCCCTTCCAAGGAGCTTTCTTT	CASSLGPFQGAFF	TRBV12-3/TRBV12-4	TRBJ1-1	many	.
TGCAGTGCTAGGACTAGTGTCCACAATGAGCAGTTCTTC	CSARTSVHNEQFF	TRBV20-1	TRBJ2-1	many	.
TGTGCCAGCAGCTTTGAGGGAAGAGAGACCCAGTACTTC	CASSFEGRETQYF	TRBV7-2	TRBJ2-5	.	.
TGTGCCAGCAGCCCCACTAGAAAGGATGAGCAGTTCTTC	CASSPTRKDEQFF	TRBV12-3/TRBV12-4	TRBJ2-1	.	.
TGTGCCACCCTGATAATGGGCAGGGAACTTGGCTACACCTTC	CATLIMGRELGYTF	TRBV2	TRBJ1-2	few	.
TGCGCCAGCAGCTTACTTGGACGTTCAAGCTCTGGGGCCAACGTCCTGACTTTC	CASSLLGRSSSGANVLTF	TRBV5-1	TRBJ2-6	few	.
TGCGCCAGCAGCCCCGGGGCCGGAGGAGAGACCCAGTACTTC	CASSPGAGGETQYF	TRBV5-1	TRBJ2-5	.	.
TGCGCCAGCAGCGACGCTACAGGGGGTAAATTGGATGGCTACACCTTC	CASSDATGGKLDGYTF	TRBV5-1	TRBJ1-2	few	TRBD1
TGCGCCAGCAGCTCCCAGGGACAGGGGAACACCGGGGAGCTGTTTTTT	CASSSQGQGNTGELFF	TRBV5-1	TRBJ2-2	few	TRBD1
TGTGCCAGCAGCCAAGAGGGGACTAGCGTCACCTACGAGCAGTACTTC	CASSQEGTSVTYEQYF	TRBV4-2	TRBJ2-7	many	TRBD2
TGTGCTAGTGGTTTATCTAGCGGGGGTAACACCGGGGAGCTGTTTTTT	CASGLSSGGNTGELFF	TRBV12-5	TRBJ2-2	few	TRBD2
TGCGCCAGCACCCCGGGAGATCAGGGCTTAAAGACCCAGTACTTC	CASTPGDQGLKTQYF	TRBV5-1	TRBJ2-5	.	.
TGCGCCAGCAGTGAGAATAGGGGGAATCAGCCCCAGCATTTT	CASSENRGNQPQHF	TRBV10-1	TRBJ1-5	.	.
TGTGCCAGCAGTTACTGGCGGGCCACTTCAGAGACCCAGTACTTC	CASSYWRATSETQYF	TRBV6-5	TRBJ2-5	once	.
TGCAGCGCCCAAAACCCGACGGAAGGAAACACCATATATTTT	CSAQNPTEGNTIYF	TRBV29-1	TRBJ1-3	.	.
TGCGCCAGCAGCTTAGCACCCCAGGTCACTGAAGCTTTCTTT	CASSLAPQVTEAFF	TRBV5-1	TRBJ1-1	.	.
TGTGCCAGCAGCTTAGATCGGGGCGCGAACATTCAGTACTTC	CASSLDRGANIQYF	TRBV11-2	TRBJ2-4	.	.
TGTGCCAGCTACGGGTCTCGAAGCGCCTACAATGAGCAGTTCTTC	CASYGSRSAYNEQFF	TRBV5-6	TRBJ2-1	many	.
TGTGCCAGCAGCTTAGCGGCACAGTTCTACGAGCAGTACTTC	CASSLAAQFYEQYF	TRBV7-9	TRBJ2-7	.	.
TGCAGTGCCCTACAGTCCCCTAGCTATGGCTACACCTTC	CSALQSPSYGYTF	TRBV20-1	TRBJ1-2	few	.
TGCAGTGCTAGACCATCGACCAGAGCTTTCTTT	CSARPSTRAFF	TRBV20-1	TRBJ1-1	.	.
TGTGCCAGCAGCTTTGGCCAGGACAATCAGCCCCAGCATTTT	CASSFGQDNQPQHF	TRBV5-6	TRBJ1-5	.	.
TGTGCCACCAGCCGGGCCTCCACCATAGATACGCAGTATTTT	CATSRASTIDTQYF	TRBV24-1	TRBJ2-3	.	.
TGTGCCAGCAGCGGACAGACAGGGGATTTTACTGAAGCTTTCTTT	CASSGQTGDFTEAFF	TRBV7-2	TRBJ1-1	.	TRBD1
TGCAGTGCCCTTAGCGGAAACCAAGAGACCCAGTACTTC	CSALSGNQETQYF	TRBV20-1	TRBJ2-5	few	.
TGTGCCAGCAGCTTTGCGGGATCCATGAACACTGAAGCTTTCTTT	CASSFAGSMNTEAFF	TRBV7-8	TRBJ1-1	.	.
TGTGCCAGCATTCAGGTGCTGGGTGGCTCCTACAATGAGCAGTTCTTC	CASIQVLGGSYNEQFF	TRBV12-3/TRBV12-4	TRBJ2-1	many	.
TGTGCCATCAGTGACTCAGACAGGGGCCTTCAGCCCCAGCATTTT	CAISDSDRGLQPQHF	TRBV10-3	TRBJ1-5	few	TRBD1
TGTGCCAGCAGCGTAGCGGCTAGCGGGAGGTCGACAGATACGCAGTATTTT	CASSVAASGRSTDTQYF	TRBV9	TRBJ2-3	.	TRBD2
TGTGCCAGCAGCCGTACCCGCAGACTAGGTGTAGATACGCAGTATTTT	CASSRTRRLGVDTQYF	TRBV3-1	TRBJ2-3	.	.
TGTGCCAGCGGGACTAGCGGGAGATCCAATGAGCAGTTCTTC	CASGTSGRSNEQFF	TRBV6-1	TRBJ2-1	.	TRBD2
TGTGCTAGTGGTTTTTTGAGCGGGAATGAGCAGTTCTTC	CASGFLSGNEQFF	TRBV12-5	TRBJ2-1	.	.